What follows is one T cell receptor beta chain and its context. This record comes from a study of immune cell composition in non-small cell lung cancer. TCRdb's table, derived via immunoSEQ multiplex PCR, lists solely in-frame clones and lacks some. The table lists 2,000 to 3,000 clones, around 81% of them singletons. The CDR3 has 13 amino acids. The V gene's germline CDR1 is ENHRY and CDR2 SYGVKD. V was pared by 4 bases and J by 4 bases, with 2 bases of the junction left unmatched. The sequence derives from a human donor with non-small cell lung cancer. Sequenced input: lung tumor tissue. The chain has TRBV10-3 and TRBJ2-3; the match to TRBD2 covers 7 bases. The CDR3 region is CAISGGRSDTQYF. The CDR3 DNA reads as TGTGCCATCAGTGGCGGGAGATCAGATACGCAGTATTTT.